What follows are 14 T cell receptor beta chains derived from one specimen sequenced in a study of cytomegalovirus exposure and HLA in healthy donors. The PCR was carried out with 60 Vbeta primers and 13 Jbeta primers. Clones were sequenced by immunoSEQ multiplex PCR, and TCRdb holds only the in-frame ones, with some missing. The data hold about 160,000 clones, with 60% to 85% observed a single time. The specimen was PBMCs. Receptors originate from a woman in her 30s in good health and CMV-seronegative.

The genes are TRBV6-1 and TRBJ1-4, with TRBD1 matching over 8 bases. The CDR3 length is 13 residues. Losses at the gene ends were 8 bases for V and 8 bases for J; bases not matched to a gene: 7. Germline V gene data show CDR1 as MNHNS and CDR2 as SASEGT. CDR3 sequence (DNA): TGTGCCAGCGACAGGGGTGGGGAGGAAAAACTGTTTTTT. Protein product: CASDRGGEEKLFF.

The chain employs TRBV2 and TRBJ2-1; D gene ambiguous. Germline V CDR1 and CDR2: SNHLY, FYNNEI. CDR3 length equals 14 residues. Trimming took off 3 bases at V and 8 bases at J, with 14 bases between the two ends. This CDR3 is CASSDPNSGHEQFF. CDR3 DNA sequence: TGTGCCAGCAGTGACCCTAATTCCGGTCATGAGCAGTTCTTC.

V gene TRBV25-1 combines with J gene TRBJ2-1; the match to TRBD2 covers 9 bases. V dropped 4 bases and J dropped 4; count of bases not matched to a gene: 8. Per the germline V gene, CDR1 is MGHDK and CDR2 is SYGVNS. This CDR3 contains 16 residues. The CDR3 bases are TGTGCCAGCAGTGGCGGGGGGGGAGAAAGATACAATGAGCAGTTCTTC. This codes for CASSGGGGERYNEQFF.

The rearrangement links TRBV29-1 to TRBJ2-3, with D possibly being TRBD1 (6 bases). Deletions cut 3 bases from V and 4 bases from J, with 11 bases between. Germline CDR1 SQVTM, CDR2 ANQGSEA. The CDR3 spans 13 residues. The DNA of the CDR3 is TGCAGCGTTGACCGCAGGGGATCAGATACGCAGTATTTT. This encodes CSVDRRGSDTQYF.

The chain has TRBV5-4 and TRBJ1-4; a weak D match, TRBD1 (5 bases). Per the germline V gene, CDR1 is SGHNT and CDR2 is YYREEE (reference sequence). Trimming pared 10 bases from V and 5 bases from J, leaving 18 bases between. This CDR3 has 14 amino acids. The CDR3: CAGTKGLGNEKLFF. In DNA, the CDR3 is TGTGCCGGAACTAAGGGGTTGGGGAATGAAAAACTGTTTTTT.

The gene calls are TRBV15 and TRBJ1-2; D is uncertain. The CDR3 covers 13 residues. The germline V and J ends were trimmed by 3 bases and 6 bases, with 11 bases remaining between them. The V gene's germline CDR1 is LNHNV and CDR2 YYDKDF (reference sequence). This chain's CDR3 is CATSRGWEDGYTF. Written as DNA, the CDR3 is TGTGCCACCAGCAGGGGGTGGGAGGATGGCTACACCTTC.

This chain uses TRBV7-9 with TRBJ2-7; 11 bases map to TRBD2. V trimming: 8 bases; J trimming: 3 bases; junction bases outside the gene matches: 9. CDR1 and CDR2 (germline): SEHNR, FQNEAQ (reference sequence). This CDR3 has 15 amino acids. In DNA form, the CDR3 reads TGTGCCAGCTCACCCCCCGGGACTAGCGGCTACGAGCAGTACTTC. It translates to CASSPPGTSGYEQYF.

The gene calls are TRBV6-5 and TRBJ1-5, with unresolved D. Trimming left V 3 bases short and J 5 bases short, with 11 bases between. The germline V gene encodes CDR1 MNHEY and CDR2 SVGAGI. This CDR3 has 14 residues. CDR3: CASSYKPRDQPQHF. The CDR3 DNA follows: TGTGCCAGCAGTTATAAGCCTAGAGATCAGCCCCAGCATTTT.

The chain carries TRBV15 and TRBJ2-2, with 9 bases that match TRBD2. V shed 0 bases and J 2 bases; nucleotides not matched to a gene: 4. The CDR3 spans 17 residues. Germline V gene sequence: CDR1 LNHNV, CDR2 YYDKDF (reference sequence). The CDR3 protein is CATSRDWTSANTGELFF. Here the CDR3 DNA reads TGTGCCACCAGCAGAGACTGGACTAGCGCAAACACCGGGGAGCTGTTTTTT.

V gene TRBV30 combines with J gene TRBJ1-5, with D unclear. Germline V gene sequence: CDR1 GTSNPN, CDR2 SVGIG (reference sequence). Trimming took 0 bases from V and 9 from J, leaving 18 bases between them. There are 15 residues in the CDR3. As DNA, the CDR3 is TGTGCCTGGAGTGTACCCAAGCAAGCGAGCAGGCCCCAGCATTTT. Amino acids: CAWSVPKQASRPQHF.

This clone was counted between two and nine times. V usage is TRBV10-3 and J usage is TRBJ1-6; 7 nucleotides line up with TRBD1. This CDR3 is built from 16 residues. Trimming removed 0 bases from V and 14 bases from J; junction bases left unmatched: 13. CDR1 is ENHRY, CDR2 SYGVKD, per germline. Written as DNA, the CDR3 is TGTGCCATCAGTGAGTCCCCAGGGACAGCGGTTCAGGCCCTCCACTTT. As protein: CAISESPGTAVQALHF.

The chain employs TRBV4-1 and TRBJ2-7, with D tentatively TRBD1 (6 bases). Germline CDR1 MGHRA, CDR2 YSYEKL. The V gene lost 2 bases and the J gene lost 1 base, with 12 bases spanning the gap. CDR3 length: 15 residues. The CDR3 is CASSQTTGRSYEQYF. Here the CDR3 DNA reads TGCGCCAGCAGCCAAACCACAGGGCGTTCCTACGAGCAGTACTTC.

The V gene is TRBV5-4, the J gene TRBJ1-1; D perhaps matches TRBD1 (5 bases). The V and J ends lost 0 bases and 7 bases respectively, with 7 bases between them. The CDR3 has 12 amino acids. Germline V gene data show CDR1 as SGHNT and CDR2 as YYREEE (reference sequence). CDR3: CASSLDRNEAFF. The CDR3 coding sequence is TGTGCCAGCAGCTTGGACAGGAATGAAGCTTTCTTT.

This clone has only one observation. The rearrangement links TRBV18 to TRBJ1-1; TRBD1 is a possible D gene (6 bases). Per the germline V gene, CDR1 is KGHSH and CDR2 is LQKENI. V was trimmed by 0 bases and J by 6 bases, leaving 14 bases between them. CDR3 length: 15 amino acids. The CDR3 loop reads CASSPPIGGASEAFF. The CDR3 nucleotides are TGTGCCAGCTCACCACCGATCGGGGGGGCCTCTGAAGCTTTCTTT.